The clone carrying this T cell receptor (beta chain) was recorded many times. Its antigen remains unknown. The gene names given are mouse names. The CDR3 extends 4 residues past the end of the read, so its final part is completed from the germline J gene. The V and J ends lost 1 base and 0 bases respectively, with 2 bases between them. CDR3 length: 12 amino acids. In germline, CDR1 is GKSSPN, CDR2 SITVG. It was with CD4, CD8alpha, NKG2D, NKG2ACE and other markers that pooled cutaneous lymph node cells were sorted. As the sequencing template, cDNA was produced by extracting RNA and reverse transcribing it. Clones were sequenced by immunoSEQ multiplex PCR, and TCRdb holds only the in-frame ones, with some missing. Sampling found around 290,000 clones, none seen once. This sample was taken from a study of CD8+ T cells in alopecia areata. About the study: Female C3H/HeJ mice aged about 7-10 weeks received skin from roughly 6-12-month-old C3H/HeJ donors with spontaneous alopecia.

Notes on the study in general: Lesional scalp, especially alopecia totalis/universalis, showed higher clonality than normal scalp. Besides other cells, scalp samples also yield sequences of resident alphabeta T cells from normal skin.

The sequence was obtained from a C3H/HeJ mouse with alopecia areata. These mice share the MHC haplotype H2-k. Sequencing was performed on CD4+ T cells sorted from a lymph node. The chain employs TRBV31 and TRBJ2-3; D is undetermined. This CDR3 reads CAWSQSAETLYF. The covered CDR3 bases are TGTGCCTGGAGTCAAAGTGCAGAA.